Sequencing of this T cell receptor beta chain was carried out in a study of T and B cells in COVID-19 patients. Across the study: Peripheral blood came from COVID-19 patients with active infection or after recovery. Median age was 34 years in the recovered cohort and around 67 years in the active-infection cohort.

Germline V gene lookup returns CDR1 SGHDN and CDR2 FVKESK. V trimming: 4 bases; J trimming: 0 bases; junction bases outside the gene matches: 9. The length of the CDR3 is 17 residues. This clonotype was counted between two and nine times. Its antigen is not known. Multiplex PCR with BIOMED2 TRB-A/B primer pools amplified TRB rearrangements. TCRdb re-called the multiplex PCR reads through MiXCR, storing one row per CDR3 protein. Seen here are roughly 21,000 distinct CDR3 sequences, about 31% observed once, and the top ten hold approximately 2.2%. Study-wide results and limits: Active COVID-19 showed highly clonal TRB repertoires; recovery showed diversity and richness above healthy donors.

From blood, about 240-500 ng of genomic DNA served as TRB template. Input material: blood. This receptor was obtained from a human donor who had recovered from COVID-19. The chain joins TRBV14 to TRBJ2-1; 7 positions match TRBD1. The CDR3 DNA is TGTGCCAGCAGCCCCAGGACAGGCATGAGCTCCTACAATGAGCAGTTCTTC. This encodes CASSPRTGMSSYNEQFF. Combining the CDR3 with reference TRBV14 and TRBJ2-1 gives the whole variable domain EAGVTQFPSHSVIEKGQTVTLRCDPISGHDNLYWYRRVMGKEIKFLLHFVKESKQDESGMPNNRFLAERTGGTYSTLKVQPAELEDSGVYFCASSPRTGMSSYNEQFFGPGTRLTVL.